What follows are 24 T cell receptor beta chains derived from one specimen sequenced in a study of Tregs in tolerant kidney transplant recipients. This table comes from immunoSEQ multiplex PCR, and its TCRdb copy is limited to in-frame clones, with some not included. Of fewer than 150,000 clones listed, roughly 93% were seen once; the top ten hold over 0.5%. Material for sequencing was CD4+ T cells from blood. These receptors were taken from a human donor in good health.

V gene TRBV11-2 combines with J gene TRBJ2-7; 7 positions match TRBD1. Per the germline V gene, CDR1 is SGHAT and CDR2 is FQNNGV. V shed 4 bases and J 3 bases; nucleotides not matched to a gene: 9. The CDR3 extends over 15 amino acids. The CDR3 DNA is TGTGCCAGCAGCTCCTCGACAGGGTTGGGCTACGAGCAGTACTTC. As protein: CASSSSTGLGYEQYF.

The chain links TRBV6-5 to TRBJ2-1; the D call may be TRBD1 or TRBD2 (7 bases each). CDR1 MNHEY and CDR2 SVGAGI come from the germline V gene. Trimming took 5 bases from V and 9 from J, leaving 11 bases between them. The CDR3 is 12 amino acids. CDR3 loop: CASSTGEGEQFF. In DNA, the CDR3 is TGTGCCAGCAGTACAGGGGAGGGTGAGCAGTTCTTC.

V gene TRBV9 combines with J gene TRBJ2-3, with D unclear. Germline values: CDR1 SGDLS, CDR2 YYNGEE. The CDR3 spans 11 residues. The V end lost 3 bases, the J end lost 9 bases, and 8 bases lay between the germline ends. The CDR3 region has the DNA TGTGCCAGCAGCGCCTCAGCAACGCAGTATTTT. It encodes CASSASATQYF.

The chain has TRBV4-2 and TRBJ1-6; D may be TRBD1 (5 bases). The length of the CDR3 is 15 residues. Germline lookup yields CDR1 LGHNA and CDR2 YNFKEQ. V lost 0 bases and J 11 bases, leaving 14 bases between the germline ends. The chain's CDR3 is CASSQDVTVLPPLHF. The CDR3, as DNA: TGTGCCAGCAGCCAAGATGTGACAGTTCTGCCACCCCTCCACTTT.

The chain uses TRBV7-9 and TRBJ1-3; D gene uncertain. V gave up 5 bases and J gave up 0 bases, with 8 bases separating them. The CDR3 has 14 residues. Germline V lookup: CDR1 SEHNR, CDR2 FQNEAQ (reference sequence). CDR3 DNA: TGTGCCAGCAGCCCTCAGAGCTCTGGAAACACCATATATTTT. Its translation: CASSPQSSGNTIYF.

This chain links TRBV2 with TRBJ2-1; 7 bases are shared with TRBD2. Germline values: CDR1 SNHLY, CDR2 FYNNEI. CDR3 size: 17 residues. Germline trimming cut 7 bases from V and 2 bases from J; bases unmatched to any gene: 14. The CDR3: CASKGRASGRAYNEQFF. The CDR3 bases are TGTGCCAGCAAAGGCAGGGCGAGTGGGAGGGCCTACAATGAGCAGTTCTTC.

The chain uses TRBV19 and TRBJ1-3, with D maybe TRBD1 (5 bases). Germline lookup yields CDR1 LNHDA and CDR2 SQIVND (reference sequence). Trimming took off 6 bases at V and 1 base at J, with 10 bases between the two ends. This CDR3 is built from 14 residues. The CDR3 here is CASRDTGSGNTIYF. The CDR3 region has the DNA TGTGCCAGTAGGGACACCGGTTCTGGAAACACCATATATTTT.

The chain joins TRBV6-5 to TRBJ1-1; the match to TRBD1 covers 7 bases. Unmatched junction bases numbered 2, after V lost 0 bases and J lost 1 base. This CDR3 spans 15 amino acids. Germline V CDR1 and CDR2: MNHEY, SVGAGI. CDR3 residues: CASSYSRDRNTEAFF. DNA of the CDR3: TGTGCCAGCAGTTACTCTCGGGACAGGAACACTGAAGCTTTCTTT.

The rearrangement joins TRBV4-1 to TRBJ2-4, with D tentatively TRBD1 (6 bases). Germline V gene data show CDR1 as MGHRA and CDR2 as YSYEKL. There are 17 residues in the CDR3. The V end was cut by 1 base, the J end by 0 bases, with 13 bases between. The DNA of the CDR3 is TGCGCCAGCAGCCAAGTGGGGGCAGGGATAGCCAAAAACATTCAGTACTTC. Translating gives CASSQVGAGIAKNIQYF.

V gene TRBV7-2 combines with J gene TRBJ1-6; 7 positions agree with TRBD1. The CDR3 contains 13 residues. From germline, CDR1 is SGHTA and CDR2 FQGNSA. V was clipped by 3 bases and J by 12 bases; unmatched bases: 5. In DNA, the CDR3 is TGTGCCAGCAGCTTCTACAGGGGAGGACCCCTCCACTTT. It codes for CASSFYRGGPLHF.

V usage is TRBV2 and J usage is TRBJ2-1; possibly TRBD2 for D (7 bases). Per germline, CDR1 SNHLY and CDR2 FYNNEI. V was shortened by 10 bases and J by 7 bases, with 20 bases between the two germline ends. The CDR3 spans 14 residues. The DNA of the CDR3 is TGTGCCACCAGGGGCGGGAGCGGTTATAATGAGCAGTTCTTC. This codes for CATRGGSGYNEQFF.

The V gene is TRBV5-1, the J gene TRBJ2-3, with D tentatively TRBD2 (6 bases). Germline loops: CDR1 SGHRS, CDR2 YFSETQ. V was cut by 4 bases and J by 0 bases, with 9 bases left in between. This CDR3 region has 14 residues. The CDR3 DNA reads as TGCGCCAGCAGCGCAGGGACTAGCACAGATACGCAGTATTTT. This gives the protein CASSAGTSTDTQYF. The variable domain in full, with the rest retrieved from reference TRBV5-1 and TRBJ2-3, is KAGVTQTPRYLIKTRGQQVTLSCSPISGHRSVSWYQQTPGQGLQFLFEYFSETQRNKGNFPGRFSGRQFSNSRSEMNVSTLELGDSALYLCASSAGTSTDTQYFGPGTRLTVL.

The V gene is TRBV11-2, the J gene TRBJ1-6; D gene ambiguous. Germline V gene sequence: CDR1 SGHAT, CDR2 FQNNGV. This CDR3 is 16 amino acids long. Deletions cut 1 base from V and 10 bases from J, with 17 bases between. CDR3: CASSLGPPIRHSPLHF. The CDR3 nucleotides read TGTGCCAGCAGCTTAGGGCCCCCTATTCGGCACTCACCCCTCCACTTT.

The V gene is TRBV4-1, the J gene TRBJ1-1; possible D gene TRBD1, 5 bases. The V and J ends lost 2 bases and 9 bases respectively, with 16 bases between them. This CDR3 region has 14 residues. Germline CDR1 reads MGHRA; CDR2 reads YSYEKL. CDR3 protein: CASSQRGVGRQAFF. CDR3 nucleotides: TGCGCCAGCAGCCAAAGGGGAGTGGGTCGACAAGCTTTCTTT.

The V call is TRBV7-9, the J call TRBJ1-6; D might be TRBD1 (5 bases). Trimming removed 3 bases from V and 7 bases from J, with 10 bases in between. Germline assignment: CDR1 SEHNR and CDR2 FQNEAQ (reference sequence). This CDR3 comprises 14 residues. The CDR3 region is CASSFGTANSPLHF. The CDR3 coding sequence is TGTGCCAGCAGCTTTGGGACGGCCAATTCACCCCTCCACTTT.

The chain couples TRBV19 to TRBJ1-1; D may be TRBD1 (5 bases). V gave up 10 bases and J gave up 3 bases, with 9 bases separating them. This CDR3 spans 11 amino acids. CDR1 is LNHDA and CDR2 is SQIVND in the germline V gene (reference sequence). The CDR3 DNA is TGTGCCACAGGGAGGTACACTGAAGCTTTCTTT. Its protein is CATGRYTEAFF.

The CDR3 bases are TGCGCCAGCAGTCTGAACTTGGACAGGGGCCTATTGCCCCAGCATTTT. It specifies CASSLNLDRGLLPQHF. The chain has TRBV10-2 and TRBJ1-5, with TRBD1 matching over 9 bases. CDR1 and CDR2 from the germline V gene are WSHSY and SAAADI. The CDR3 runs 16 residues. J lost 9 bases, V lost 5 bases, and 14 bases had no gene match.

The chain couples TRBV7-9 to TRBJ2-1; no firm D call. V shed 1 base and J shed 5 bases, with 15 bases lying between them. The CDR3 loop spans 16 amino acids. CDR1 and CDR2 (germline): SEHNR, FQNEAQ (reference sequence). The CDR3 reads CASSLGVGKPNNEQFF. CDR3 in DNA: TGTGCCAGCAGCTTAGGGGTAGGGAAACCGAACAATGAGCAGTTCTTC.

This clone was observed a single time. The chain links TRBV5-1 to TRBJ1-1, with D possibly TRBD1 on 5 matching bases. This CDR3 is built from 14 residues. Germline CDR1 SGHRS, CDR2 YFSETQ. V shed 4 bases and J shed 4 bases, with 14 bases lying between them. The chain's CDR3 is CASSVLGTGTEAFF. CDR3 sequence (DNA): TGCGCCAGCAGCGTATTGGGGACGGGCACTGAAGCTTTCTTT.

The gene calls are TRBV6-5 and TRBJ1-2, with a tentative D call TRBD1 (5 bases). Germline values: CDR1 MNHEY, CDR2 SVGAGI. This CDR3 is 12 amino acids long. V was clipped by 5 bases and J by 7 bases, with 11 bases between them. In DNA, the CDR3 is TGTGCCAGCAGTCCTAGGACAAGTGGCTACACCTTC. It translates to CASSPRTSGYTF.

This chain joins TRBV5-6 and TRBJ2-7; TRBD1 is a possible D gene (6 bases). V lost 3 bases and J 6 bases, leaving 10 bases between the germline ends. The germline gives CDR1 SGHDT, CDR2 YYEEEE. The CDR3 loop spans 12 amino acids. CDR3 bases: TGTGCCAGCAGCTACAGGGCTTCCGAGCAGTACTTC. Amino acid sequence: CASSYRASEQYF. The variable domain in full, with the rest retrieved from reference TRBV5-6 and TRBJ2-7, is DAGVTQSPTHLIKTRGQQVTLRCSPKSGHDTVSWYQQALGQGPQFIFQYYEEEERQRGNFPDRFSGHQFPNYSSELNVNALLLGDSALYLCASSYRASEQYFGPGTRLTVT.

This clone has just one count. This sequence joins TRBV25-1 and TRBJ2-5, with 7 nucleotides matching TRBD2. Trimming removed 3 bases from V and 3 bases from J; junction bases left unmatched: 10. The germline gives CDR1 MGHDK, CDR2 SYGVNS. CDR3 length: 16 amino acids. CDR3 sequence reads: CASSEFSGAGEETQYF. Here the CDR3 DNA reads TGTGCCAGCAGTGAGTTCAGTGGGGCGGGGGAAGAGACCCAGTACTTC.

The chain combines TRBV4-1 with TRBJ1-3; a weak D match, TRBD1 (5 bases). Trimming stripped 1 base from V and 2 bases from J, with 6 bases between. The CDR3 covers 14 residues. CDR1 MGHRA and CDR2 YSYEKL come from the germline V gene. CDR3 region: CASSQVGAGNTIYF. The CDR3 DNA follows: TGCGCCAGCAGCCAAGTGGGGGCTGGAAACACCATATATTTT.

This clone showed up just once. The CDR3 is CASSSSGTTQETQYF. Here the CDR3 DNA reads TGTGCCAGCTCGTCCTCCGGGACAACCCAAGAGACCCAGTACTTC. V is TRBV18 and J is TRBJ2-5; D is perhaps TRBD1 (6 bases). The V gene's germline CDR1 is KGHSH and CDR2 LQKENI. The V and J ends lost 6 bases and 1 base respectively, with 15 bases between them. There are 15 residues in the CDR3.